These 19 T cell receptor beta chains came from one sample sequenced in a study of T-cell reconstitution after alpha-beta-depleted transplantation in children listed by TCRdb under 2016. Library preparation employed PCR. TCRdb records Illumina HiSeq 2500 as the sequencer. To normalize quantification of the TCRbeta repertoire, the TCR libraries were built with molecular barcoding that relied on unique molecular identifiers. TCRdb reworked the public reads: Q25 trimming with fastp, MiXCR clone assembly, productive beta chains retained. Each record represents a unique CDR3 protein, reported with the most common genes and DNA among its rows. This sample has 250,000 or so distinct CDR3 sequences in its table, and about 24% of those were observed once. The ten largest account for about 4.8% of the sample. The treatment or condition tag for this specimen amounts to: allogeneic hematopoietic cell transplantation with graft depleted of TCRalphabeta T cells and CD19 B cells.

Sequenced here: PBMCs, mostly from graft donor cells, sampled 360 days after TCRalphabeta/CD19-depleted stem cell transplant. Receptors originate from a female patient between 2 and 15 years old who had a stem cell transplant for congenital amegakaryocytic thrombocytopenia, so the T cells may come from the graft donor.

This clonotype was detected only a few times. The rearrangement uses TRBV20-1 and TRBJ1-2; no clear D gene. The CDR3 has 14 residues. V was pared by 3 bases and J by 2 bases, with 13 bases between. The germline V gene has CDR1 DFQATT and CDR2 SNEGSKA (reference sequence). The DNA of the CDR3 is TGCAGTGCTAGCAAAACAGCCCTGAACTATGGCTACACCTTC. Residues: CSASKTALNYGYTF.

This clonotype was detected only a few times. The chain has TRBV29-1 and TRBJ2-1; 8 bases line up with TRBD1. CDR3 length equals 16 residues. Per the germline V gene, CDR1 is SQVTM and CDR2 is ANQGSEA. Unmatched junction bases numbered 19, after V lost 7 bases and J lost 8 bases. CDR3 DNA: TGCAGCGGTACCGGACAGGGAATCAACAATTTCGATGAGCAGTTCTTC. The encoded protein is CSGTGQGINNFDEQFF.

This clonotype has a handful of counts. This chain links TRBV3-1 with TRBJ1-2; tentative D call: TRBD1 (6 bases). CDR1 is LGHDT and CDR2 is YNNKEL in the germline V gene (reference sequence). The ends were cut back, 0 bases at V and 8 bases at J, with 16 bases in the middle. The CDR3 has 15 amino acids. The CDR3 coding sequence is TGTGCCAGCAGCCAAGATGTGAGAGGGGGGACGGGCTACACCTTC. It is translated as CASSQDVRGGTGYTF.

In this sample, this clonotype turned up a few times. The chain couples TRBV18 to TRBJ2-3, with 9 bases identical to TRBD2. There are 16 residues in the CDR3. V was clipped by 1 base and J by 1 base; unmatched bases: 3. Germline V lookup: CDR1 KGHSH, CDR2 LQKENI. CDR3 in amino acids: CASSPLAGVGTDTQYF. The CDR3 DNA reads as TGTGCCAGCTCACCACTAGCGGGAGTAGGCACAGATACGCAGTATTTT.

This clonotype was counted a few times. V and J are TRBV30 and TRBJ2-1, with 7 bases aligning to TRBD1. V lost 1 base to trimming and J lost 6 bases; unmatched junction nucleotides: 3. The germline CDR1 and CDR2 sequences are GTSNPN and SVGIG (reference sequence). The CDR3 has 13 residues. Here the CDR3 reads CAWSGQGANEQFF. Here the CDR3 DNA reads TGTGCCTGGAGTGGACAGGGCGCCAATGAGCAGTTCTTC.

The chain couples TRBV2 to TRBJ2-7, with 10 nucleotides matching TRBD2. Germline V gene lookup returns CDR1 SNHLY and CDR2 FYNNEI. The CDR3 runs to 15 residues. Losses at the gene ends were 6 bases for V and 1 base for J; bases not matched to a gene: 6. For the CDR3, the DNA is TGTGCCAGCAGCCTAGCGGGGGCTCGGTCCTACGAGCAGTACTTC. Its protein product is CASSLAGARSYEQYF. Using reference TRBV2 and TRBJ2-7 for the parts outside the CDR3, the full variable domain is EPEVTQTPSHQVTQMGQEVILRCVPISNHLYFYWYRQILGQKVEFLVSFYNNEISEKSEIFDDQFSVERPDGSNFTLKIRSTKLEDSAMYFCASSLAGARSYEQYFGPGTRLTVT.

This clonotype came up a few times. The chain has TRBV20-1 and TRBJ1-3, with D unresolved. V was trimmed by 6 bases and J by 0 bases, leaving 12 bases between them. CDR1 and CDR2 (germline): DFQATT, SNEGSKA (reference sequence). The CDR3 has 14 amino acids. The CDR3 reads CSAGRENSGNTIYF. The CDR3 bases are TGCAGTGCGGGTAGAGAGAACTCTGGAAACACCATATATTTT.

The chain has TRBV7-8 and TRBJ2-5; D possibly corresponds to TRBD2 (5 bases). V was cut by 6 bases and J by 7 bases, with 24 bases left in between. This CDR3 is 16 amino acids long. Germline V gene sequence: CDR1 SGHVS, CDR2 FQNEAQ. The CDR3 coding sequence is TGTGCCAGCAGACAAACTCCCCTGGTCCCTGCGGGGACCCAGTACTTC. Translating it yields CASRQTPLVPAGTQYF. Complete variable domain (other parts from reference TRBV7-8 and TRBJ2-5): GAGVSQSPRYKVAKRGQDVALRCDPISGHVSLFWYQQALGQGPEFLTYFQNEAQLDKSGLPSDRFFAERPEGSVSTLKIQRTQQEDSAVYLCASRQTPLVPAGTQYFGPGTRLLVL.

Only a few counts were recorded for this clonotype. V usage is TRBV24-1 and J usage is TRBJ2-2; TRBD2 matches 8 bases. The CDR3 has 13 amino acids. The V gene's germline CDR1 is KGHDR and CDR2 SFDVKD. V shed 7 bases, J shed 4 bases, and the junction held 1 base outside the gene matches. CDR3 DNA: TGTGCCACCAGGGCGGGGGGCACCGGGGAGCTGTTTTTT. Its translation is CATRAGGTGELFF.

In this sample, this clonotype turned up a few times. The CDR3 bases are TGTGCCAGCAGTTACACAGTATCCTCTGGAAACACCATATATTTT. Its translation: CASSYTVSSGNTIYF. This rearrangement joins TRBV6-5 to TRBJ1-3, with D unclear. Germline V gives CDR1 MNHEY, CDR2 SVGAGI. The CDR3 covers 15 residues. Between the trimmed V and J ends, which lost 2 bases and 0 bases, there was a span of 8 bases.

This clonotype appeared a few times. The rearrangement uses TRBV2 and TRBJ2-7; TRBD2 is a possible D gene (7 bases). CDR1 is SNHLY and CDR2 is FYNNEI in the germline V gene. The CDR3 length is 14 residues. Trimming removed 6 bases from V and 6 bases from J, with 18 bases in between. CDR3 coding DNA: TGTGCCAGCAGCGGGTCCGGGGGCGGGGGCGAGCAGTACTTC. Its translation: CASSGSGGGGEQYF.

In the case of this clonotype: A junction boundary mismatches the germline segment, possibly from a read error. The chain links TRBV7-2 to TRBJ2-7; 9 bases match TRBD2. The CDR3 runs 17 residues. Germline V lookup: CDR1 SGHTA, CDR2 FQGNSA. CDR3 DNA: TGTGCCAGCAGCTTAGGGCTAGCGGGAACAGCAGCCTACGAGCAGCACTTC. It specifies CASSLGLAGTAAYEQHF.

A few counts support this clonotype. This chain links TRBV6-1 with TRBJ2-1, with TRBD2 as a possible D gene (5 bases). V was clipped by 6 bases and J by 7 bases, with 13 bases between them. Germline lookup yields CDR1 MNHNS and CDR2 SASEGT. This CDR3 comprises 13 residues. The CDR3 nucleotides read TGTGCCAGCAGGCAGAACGGGGTGAATGAGCAGTTCTTC. Its translation is CASRQNGVNEQFF.

V and J are TRBV4-2 and TRBJ1-1; 8 positions agree with TRBD1. Unmatched junction bases numbered 7, after V lost 1 base and J lost 6 bases. Looked up from germline, CDR1 is LGHNA and CDR2 is YNFKEQ. The CDR3 totals 15 residues. The DNA of the CDR3 is TGTGCCAGCAGCCAAGGACGACAGGGGTCCGCTGAAGCTTTCTTT. This translates into CASSQGRQGSAEAFF.

The table lists this clonotype with a few counts. CDR3 region: CASSQDAGGYGYTF. The CDR3 nucleotides are TGCGCCAGCAGCCAAGATGCAGGGGGCTATGGCTACACCTTC. The chain links TRBV4-1 to TRBJ1-2, with TRBD1 identical over 7 bases. The trim removed 0 bases at V and 4 bases at J, leaving 2 bases unmatched. The CDR3 length is 14 residues. The germline CDR1 and CDR2 sequences are MGHRA and YSYEKL.

The chain uses TRBV20-1 and TRBJ2-7; 9 bases are shared with TRBD1. With 3 bases clipped from V and 4 bases from J, the junction kept 4 bases outside the gene matches. The CDR3 is 13 amino acids. Per the germline V gene, CDR1 is DFQATT and CDR2 is SNEGSKA (reference sequence). Here the CDR3 reads CSARRDRAYEQYF. In DNA form, the CDR3 reads TGCAGTGCTAGGCGGGACAGGGCTTACGAGCAGTACTTC.

The gene calls are TRBV7-6 and TRBJ2-5; D is possibly TRBD2 (5 bases). From germline, CDR1 is SGHVS and CDR2 FNYEAQ. This CDR3 has 15 amino acids. The germline V and J ends were trimmed by 3 bases and 6 bases, with 17 bases remaining between them. Here the CDR3 DNA reads TGTGCCAGCAGCTTTGAAAGGGCTTACGGGAAGACCCAGTACTTC. It codes for CASSFERAYGKTQYF.

The gene calls are TRBV6-2 or TRBV6-3 and TRBJ2-7; D uncertain. Germline CDR1 MNHEY, CDR2 SVGEGT. This CDR3 comprises 13 residues. Trimming stripped 0 bases from V and 6 bases from J, with 9 bases between. The CDR3 loop reads CASSYSRNTEQYF. Written as DNA, the CDR3 is TGTGCCAGCAGTTACTCGAGAAACACCGAGCAGTACTTC.

The chain is built from TRBV6-2 or TRBV6-3 and TRBJ1-5, with D unresolved. Per the germline V gene, CDR1 is MNHEY and CDR2 is SVGEGT. The germline V and J ends were trimmed by 3 bases and 0 bases, with 12 bases remaining between them. The CDR3 runs to 16 residues. The DNA for the CDR3 is TGTGCCAGCAGTTATATCCCCAGCCATAGCAATCAGCCCCAGCATTTT. Encoded protein: CASSYIPSHSNQPQHF.